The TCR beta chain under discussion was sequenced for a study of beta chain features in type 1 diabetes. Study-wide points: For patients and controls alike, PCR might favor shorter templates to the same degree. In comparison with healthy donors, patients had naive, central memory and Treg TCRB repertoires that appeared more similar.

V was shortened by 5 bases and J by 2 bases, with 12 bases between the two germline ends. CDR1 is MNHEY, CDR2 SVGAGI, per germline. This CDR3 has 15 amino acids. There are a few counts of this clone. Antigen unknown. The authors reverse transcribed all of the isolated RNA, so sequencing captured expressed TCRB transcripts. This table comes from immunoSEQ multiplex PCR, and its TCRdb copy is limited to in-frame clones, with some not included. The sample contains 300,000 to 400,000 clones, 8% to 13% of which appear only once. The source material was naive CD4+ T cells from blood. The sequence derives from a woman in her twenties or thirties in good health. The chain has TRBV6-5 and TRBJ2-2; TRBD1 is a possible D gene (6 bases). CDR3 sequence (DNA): TGTGCCAGCAGTAAGGACAGATCTAACACCGGGGAGCTGTTTTTT. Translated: CASSKDRSNTGELFF.